The present TCR beta chain was sequenced within a study of multiple sclerosis patients with progressive multifocal leukoencephalopathy (dated by TCRdb to the late 2010s). Study-wide context: A few MS patients treated with natalizumab who did not develop PML were sampled longitudinally as controls. Peripheral T and B cells were examined in MS patients who went on to develop PML (4 under natalizumab, 1 after alemtuzumab) as well as in treated patients who did not. From before therapy, through 6 and 12 months, up to PML onset, two natalizumab-treated patients who later developed PML were tracked longitudinally. The study was designed to detect JC virus-specific or public T-cell expansions arising at the time of PML onset.

The CDR1 and CDR2 encoded by the germline V gene are SGHNT and YENEEA. CDR3 length: 13 amino acids, cysteine to phenylalanine. CDR3 DNA is the only sequence kept; it has 39 bases, read in frame from the first base. Cut back by 5 bases and 8 bases, the V and J ends lie 13 bases apart. The sample's time point label is to be understood as: before natalizumab initiation. Every listed patient had received interferon beta before, and every PML patient was female. Blood samples at T0 were collected prior to the first natalizumab infusion. Ficoll-Hypaque density gradient centrifugation was used to isolate peripheral blood mononuclear cells. Results the study describes overall, beyond this receptor: TRB clones above 0.5% frequency appeared only in PML patients, but expanded clones at PML onset were already present before and during natalizumab therapy. Less diverse TRB repertoires in most PML patients were suggested by lower normalized Shannon entropy, whereas values near 1 were observed in the natalizumab-treated controls. Because the cohort was small and descriptive, it remained unclear whether the findings reflect JC virus infection or general immunocompromise. Analysis was restricted to peripheral blood, although for natalizumab-associated PML, cerebrospinal fluid or brain lymphocytes might be more informative. When PML developed, no shared TRBV or TRBJ gene usage and no preferred TRBV-TRBJ pairings were found.

Remarks on this clone: What this receptor recognizes is not known. No base quality information exists; no much larger clone differs at one position.

Using the immunoSEQ two-step multiplex PCR at survey-level depth, TRB CDR3 regions were amplified from genomic DNA. Synthetic inline TR CDR3 controls covering all V-J pairings were spiked into each PCR so that template counts could be estimated and amplification bias removed. Reads were processed so that amplification and sequencing bias were reduced, and quantification was performed against synthetic TR CDR3 analogs. Regarding the original processing steps: In ImmunoSEQ Analyzer, raw data were processed so that out-of-frame sequences and CDR3s with stop codons were removed, with gene names following IMGT nomenclature. Repertoire diversity was summarized as normalized Shannon entropy, defined as 1 minus Pielou's evenness. Only TRB sequences sharing the V gene, the J gene and the CDR3 were counted as identical. Public PML clonotypes were defined as CDR3s shared by two or more PML-onset samples but absent from earlier samples, from controls, and from public databases. Skylign with the observed count method was used to analyze CDR3 amino acid composition at each position. Drawn from immuneACCESS, this table holds only the in-frame rearrangements with V and J called that TCRdb kept. Clones are partly lost; checked studies trace under half to an unresolved V gene and leave the rest unexplained. V, J and clone size are those of that table, while D and trimming were read from the DNA. The sample table lists 25,000 to 35,000 clones, about 91% of them with a count of one. The top ten constitute around 1.4% of the sample.

The sequence came from a human donor with multiple sclerosis. The chain is assembled from TRBV11-3 and TRBJ2-1; 5 matching bases give a weak D call of TRBD2. The specimen was PBMCs. The DNA sequence follows: TGTGCCAGCAGCCCGCACCCCGGGGATGAGCAGTTCTTC. This encodes CASSPHPGDEQFF.